Listed below are T cell receptor beta chains from one sample, sequenced in a study of control samples from healthy donors and cancer patients. Sequencing was performed with immunoSEQ multiplex PCR; in TCRdb, only in-frame clones are kept and a portion is missing. Of 150,000 or so clones in the sample, over 85% are singletons; the top ten hold 5.8%. Sequenced sample: blood. The receptors shown here come from a young man in good health. The CDR3 runs from the conserved cysteine through the conserved F or W. The order of the fields is clone size, V gene, D gene, J gene, CDR3 protein, CDR3 DNA. The D gene is left open where the match is weak. The size field is filled for only some rows; it gives once, few, many or a size class.

>.|TRBV4-2|TRBD1|TRBJ1-5
CASSQPGQGAFQPQHF
TGTGCCAGCAGCCAGCCGGGACAGGGGGCTTTTCAGCCCCAGCATTTT
>.|TRBV14|TRBD1|TRBJ1-1
CASSLGQEVTEAFF
TGTGCCAGCAGCCTGGGACAGGAGGTCACCGAAGCTTTCTTT
>once|TRBV28|.|TRBJ1-5
CASSLRGDNQPQHF
TGTGCCAGCAGTCTGAGGGGGGACAATCAGCCCCAGCATTTT
>.|TRBV4-2|TRBD1|TRBJ2-1
CASSHAGQGRPQFF
TGTGCCAGCAGCCACGCAGGACAGGGGAGGCCGCAGTTCTTC
>.|TRBV5-5|.|TRBJ1-1
CASSLEGHTEAFF
TGTGCCAGCAGCTTGGAAGGGCACACTGAAGCTTTCTTT
>.|TRBV7-2|TRBD1|TRBJ1-4
CASSPPRQGFGEKLFF
TGTGCCAGCAGCCCACCCCGACAGGGATTCGGTGAAAAACTGTTTTTT
>.|TRBV7-9|.|TRBJ2-1
CASSLTVNEQFF
TGTGCCAGCAGCTTAACGGTCAATGAGCAGTTCTTC
>.|TRBV25-1|.|TRBJ1-3
CASSEYSSGNTIYF
TGTGCCAGCAGTGAGTACAGCTCTGGAAACACCATATATTTT
>once|TRBV15|.|TRBJ2-7
CATSRAISYEQYF
TGTGCCACCAGCAGAGCCATCAGTTACGAGCAGTACTTC
>.|TRBV30|.|TRBJ2-7
CAWSLGLAKREQYF
TGTGCCTGGAGTCTGGGACTTGCTAAGAGGGAGCAGTACTTC
>.|TRBV6-5|TRBD2|TRBJ2-1
CASGTSGGVEQFF
TGTGCTTCCGGGACTAGCGGGGGGGTTGAGCAGTTCTTC
>.|TRBV15|.|TRBJ2-3
CATSRDGRITDTQYF
TGTGCCACCAGCAGAGATGGCAGGATCACAGATACGCAGTATTTT
>.|TRBV10-2|TRBD1|TRBJ1-5
CASSAGQGTGQPQHF
TGCGCCAGCAGTGCCGGACAGGGAACGGGTCAGCCCCAGCATTTT
>.|TRBV7-3|TRBD1|TRBJ1-4
CASTTTWGQEFEKLFF
TGTGCCAGCACCACCACTTGGGGACAGGAGTTTGAAAAACTGTTTTTT
>.|TRBV5-4|.|TRBJ2-1
CASSLINNEQFF
TGTGCCAGCAGCTTAATAAACAATGAGCAGTTCTTC
>.|TRBV13|.|TRBJ2-7
CASSSVQKDDSYEQYF
TGTGCCAGCAGCTCCGTACAGAAGGACGACTCCTACGAGCAGTACTTC
>few|TRBV7-9|.|TRBJ1-6
CASSLEGSPLHF
TGTGCCAGCAGCTTAGAAGGGTCACCCCTCCACTTT
>.|TRBV11-2|.|TRBJ1-2
CASGDRYYGYTF
TGTGCCAGCGGCGACAGGTACTATGGCTACACCTTC
>.|TRBV27|.|TRBJ1-3
CASRTLGGNTIYF
TGTGCCAGCAGGACCCTGGGGGGAAACACCATATATTTT
>.|TRBV3-1/TRBV3-2|.|TRBJ1-2
CASSHTRGYTF
TGTGCCAGCAGCCATACTCGCGGCTACACCTTC
>.|TRBV7-9|.|TRBJ1-2
CASSLNSGTDYGYTF
TGTGCCAGCAGCTTAAACTCCGGGACGGACTATGGCTACACCTTC
>.|TRBV5-1|TRBD1|TRBJ2-7
CASSLEGQGSYEQYF
TGCGCCAGCAGCTTGGAGGGACAGGGCAGCTACGAGCAGTACTTC
>.|TRBV4-3|.|TRBJ2-7
CASSQDSGAGANYEQYF
TGCGCCAGCAGCCAAGATTCGGGGGCGGGAGCCAACTACGAGCAGTACTTC
>.|TRBV2|TRBD1|TRBJ1-1
CARDRDRVDPEAFF
TGTGCCAGAGACCGGGACAGGGTTGACCCCGAAGCTTTCTTT
>.|TRBV10-3|TRBD2|TRBJ2-3
CAISKGTGTSRTDTQYF
TGTGCCATCAGTAAAGGAACAGGGACTAGCCGGACAGATACGCAGTATTTT
>.|TRBV5-1|.|TRBJ2-2
CASSSVVGQGLTGELFF
TGCGCCAGCAGCTCCGTCGTGGGACAAGGGCTCACCGGGGAGCTGTTTTTT
>.|TRBV18|.|TRBJ2-2
CASSPPYRANTGELFF
TGTGCCAGCTCACCACCGTACAGGGCGAACACCGGGGAGCTGTTTTTT
>.|TRBV5-6|.|TRBJ1-5
CASSLVSGNQPQHF
TGTGCCAGCAGCTTGGTTTCGGGCAATCAGCCCCAGCATTTT
>.|TRBV15|TRBD2|TRBJ2-7
CATSRGGGQSSYEQYF
TGTGCCACCAGCAGGGGGGGAGGGCAGAGCTCCTACGAGCAGTACTTC
>.|TRBV3-1/TRBV3-2|TRBD2|TRBJ2-3
CASSEGTSGIGTDTQYF
TGTGCCAGCAGCGAAGGGACTAGCGGGATCGGCACAGATACGCAGTATTTT
>once|TRBV27|.|TRBJ2-7
CASSPPRGSGYEQYF
TGTGCCAGCAGTCCTCCCCGGGGCTCGGGGTACGAGCAGTACTTC
>.|TRBV5-1|.|TRBJ1-4
CASSFYKGVNEKLFF
TGCGCCAGCAGCTTTTATAAGGGGGTTAATGAAAAACTGTTTTTT
>.|TRBV7-2|.|TRBJ1-4
CASSPREGATNEKLFF
TGTGCCAGCAGCCCAAGGGAAGGGGCAACTAATGAAAAACTGTTTTTT
>once|TRBV4-2|.|TRBJ1-6
CASSHSLQNLYSPLHF
TGTGCCAGCAGCCACAGCCTTCAGAACCTTTATTCACCCCTCCACTTT
>.|TRBV30|TRBD1|TRBJ1-2
CAWSQGAQKGGYTF
TGTGCCTGGAGTCAGGGGGCGCAGAAGGGTGGCTACACCTTC
>.|TRBV4-2|.|TRBJ2-1
CASSQDRGKGNEQFF
TGTGCCAGCAGCCAAGATCGGGGAAAGGGGAATGAGCAGTTCTTC
>.|TRBV5-1|TRBD2|TRBJ2-2
CASSYRGGNTGELFF
TGCGCCAGCAGCTACCGGGGGGGGAACACCGGGGAGCTGTTTTTT
>.|TRBV6-5|TRBD1|TRBJ1-6
CASRRDRAGPLHF
TGTGCCAGCAGGCGGGACAGGGCCGGACCCCTCCACTTT
>.|TRBV7-8|.|TRBJ2-5
CASCPLWETQYF
TGTGCCAGCTGCCCCCTTTGGGAGACCCAGTACTTC
>.|TRBV21-1|.|TRBJ1-2
CASSPCERGLLNYGYTF
TGTGCCAGCAGCCCCTGTGAGCGTGGACTCCTTAACTATGGCTACACCTTC
>.|TRBV24-1|.|TRBJ1-3
CATSDPSGAPRGNTIYF
TGTGCCACCAGTGATCCCTCAGGGGCACCTCGTGGAAACACCATATATTTT
>.|TRBV5-4|.|TRBJ2-5
CASSLDREETQYF
TGTGCCAGCAGCTTGGACAGGGAAGAGACCCAGTACTTC
>.|TRBV3-1/TRBV3-2|.|TRBJ1-3
CARLRGINSGNTIYF
TGTGCCAGGCTCCGGGGAATAAACTCTGGAAACACCATATATTTT
>.|TRBV6-5|.|TRBJ1-3
CASRQQGSGNTIYF
TGTGCCAGCAGGCAACAGGGATCTGGAAACACCATATATTTT
>.|TRBV7-2|.|TRBJ2-3
CASSLVGQTTDTQYF
TGTGCCAGCAGCTTAGTTGGGCAGACCACAGATACGCAGTATTTT
>.|TRBV6-4|TRBD2|TRBJ2-3
CASSDSSGTHTDTQYF
TGTGCCAGCAGTGACTCTAGCGGGACACACACAGATACGCAGTATTTT
>.|TRBV19|TRBD2|TRBJ2-3
CANLAGDTDTQYF
TGTGCCAACTTAGCGGGGGACACAGATACGCAGTATTTT
>.|TRBV11-2|.|TRBJ2-1
CASSLALRNEQFF
TGTGCCAGCAGCTTAGCACTGCGCAATGAGCAGTTCTTC
>.|TRBV15|TRBD1|TRBJ1-4
CATSSGTGYDEKLFF
TGTGCCACCAGCAGTGGGACAGGGTATGACGAAAAACTGTTTTTT
>.|TRBV7-2|.|TRBJ1-2
CASSLNGGPHGYTF
TGTGCCAGCAGCTTAAATGGGGGTCCGCATGGCTACACCTTC
>.|TRBV14|.|TRBJ1-1
CASSQAGQVEAFF
TGTGCCAGCAGCCAAGCGGGACAAGTTGAAGCTTTCTTT